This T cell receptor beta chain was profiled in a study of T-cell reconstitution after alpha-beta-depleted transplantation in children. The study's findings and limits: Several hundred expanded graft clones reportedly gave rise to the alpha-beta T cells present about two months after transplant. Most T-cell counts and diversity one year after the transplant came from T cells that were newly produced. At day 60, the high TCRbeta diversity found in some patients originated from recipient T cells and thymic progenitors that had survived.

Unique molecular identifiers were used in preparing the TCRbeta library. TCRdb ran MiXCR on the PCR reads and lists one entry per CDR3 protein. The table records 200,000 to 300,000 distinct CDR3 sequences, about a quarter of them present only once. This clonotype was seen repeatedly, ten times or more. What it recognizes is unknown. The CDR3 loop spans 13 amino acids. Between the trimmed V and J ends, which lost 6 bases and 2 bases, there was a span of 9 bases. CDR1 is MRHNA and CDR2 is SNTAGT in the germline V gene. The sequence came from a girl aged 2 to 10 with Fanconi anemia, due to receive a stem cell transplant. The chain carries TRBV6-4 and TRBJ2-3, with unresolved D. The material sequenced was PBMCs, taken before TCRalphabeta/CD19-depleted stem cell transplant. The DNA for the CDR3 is TGTGCCAGCAGCACCGACTTCACAGATACGCAGTATTTT. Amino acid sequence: CASSTDFTDTQYF.